This is a list of T cell receptor beta chains from one sample in a study of blood T cell repertoires in COVID-19. Assay: immunoSEQ multiplex PCR; the TCRdb copy retains only in-frame clones and omits some. The profile shows approximately 150,000 clones, around 88% of them singletons. The sample comprised peripheral blood. These receptors all stem from a human donor in a cohort sampled during active COVID-19. Each CDR3 is given with its conserved first and last residue. A D gene is named only where the DNA matches it firmly. Not all rows give a size; the values are once, few, many and, for expanded clones, a class.

J gene: TRBJ2-7
D gene: -
clone size: -
V gene: TRBV6-5
CDR3 protein: CASTGRSYEQYF
CDR3 DNA: TGTGCCAGCACCGGCAGGTCCTACGAGCAGTACTTC

J gene: TRBJ1-2
D gene: -
clone size: once
V gene: TRBV10-3
CDR3 protein: CAISDRHAYGYTF
CDR3 DNA: TGTGCCATCAGTGACAGGCACGCCTATGGCTACACCTTC

J gene: TRBJ1-1
D gene: -
clone size: -
V gene: TRBV7-9
CDR3 protein: CASSLDLRGTEAFF
CDR3 DNA: TGTGCCAGCAGCTTGGACCTTAGGGGGACTGAAGCTTTCTTT

J gene: TRBJ1-1
D gene: TRBD1
clone size: -
V gene: TRBV3-1/TRBV3-2
CDR3 protein: CASSLGQPNTEAFF
CDR3 DNA: TGTGCCAGCAGCCTGGGACAGCCAAACACTGAAGCTTTCTTT

J gene: TRBJ1-1
D gene: TRBD1
clone size: once
V gene: TRBV11-3
CDR3 protein: CASSSANRGMNTEAFF
CDR3 DNA: TGTGCCAGCAGCTCAGCTAACAGGGGAATGAACACTGAAGCTTTCTTT

J gene: TRBJ2-7
D gene: TRBD1
clone size: once
V gene: TRBV5-1
CDR3 protein: CASSSSGGWYEQYF
CDR3 DNA: TGCGCCAGCAGCTCTTCAGGGGGCTGGTACGAGCAGTACTTC

J gene: TRBJ1-5
D gene: -
clone size: -
V gene: TRBV30
CDR3 protein: CAWSKSPRQPQHF
CDR3 DNA: TGTGCCTGGAGCAAGTCCCCGCGTCAGCCCCAGCATTTT

J gene: TRBJ2-7
D gene: TRBD1
clone size: -
V gene: TRBV28
CDR3 protein: CASSPPRTGRGAEQYF
CDR3 DNA: TGTGCCAGCAGTCCGCCACGGACAGGGCGAGGAGCCGAGCAGTACTTC

J gene: TRBJ1-2
D gene: TRBD1
clone size: -
V gene: TRBV6-5
CDR3 protein: CASSYTTGQRGGYTF
CDR3 DNA: TGTGCCAGCAGTTACACAACGGGACAGAGGGGTGGCTACACCTTC

J gene: TRBJ1-6
D gene: -
clone size: -
V gene: TRBV12-3/TRBV12-4
CDR3 protein: CASSLAPDSPLHF
CDR3 DNA: TGTGCCAGCAGTTTAGCTCCCGATTCACCCCTCCACTTT

J gene: TRBJ1-2
D gene: TRBD1
clone size: -
V gene: TRBV6-5
CDR3 protein: CASSYNTNRGGYTF
CDR3 DNA: TGTGCCAGCAGCTATAACACGAACAGGGGGGGCTACACCTTC

J gene: TRBJ2-1
D gene: TRBD2
clone size: -
V gene: TRBV18
CDR3 protein: CASSPLVSILAGGPNEQFF
CDR3 DNA: TGTGCCAGCTCACCTCTAGTTTCCATACTAGCGGGAGGGCCGAATGAGCAGTTCTTC

J gene: TRBJ2-1
D gene: TRBD2
clone size: once
V gene: TRBV27
CDR3 protein: CASSLAGGPYNEQFF
CDR3 DNA: TGTGCCAGCAGTCTAGCGGGAGGCCCTTACAATGAGCAGTTCTTC

J gene: TRBJ2-7
D gene: TRBD2
clone size: -
V gene: TRBV30
CDR3 protein: CAWNEGGRYEQYF
CDR3 DNA: TGTGCCTGGAACGAGGGAGGGCGCTACGAGCAGTACTTC

J gene: TRBJ2-3
D gene: -
clone size: -
V gene: TRBV5-4
CDR3 protein: CASSPLGLTKDTQYF
CDR3 DNA: TGTGCCAGCAGCCCATTGGGACTGACGAAAGATACGCAGTATTTT

J gene: TRBJ1-4
D gene: TRBD1
clone size: -
V gene: TRBV30
CDR3 protein: CAWRVLGQGVATNEKLFF
CDR3 DNA: TGTGCCTGGAGAGTCCTGGGACAGGGGGTTGCAACTAATGAAAAACTGTTTTTT

J gene: TRBJ1-4
D gene: -
clone size: once
V gene: TRBV30
CDR3 protein: CAWSSGRAEKLFF
CDR3 DNA: TGTGCCTGGAGTTCTGGGAGGGCTGAAAAACTGTTTTTT

J gene: TRBJ2-4
D gene: TRBD1
clone size: -
V gene: TRBV5-4
CDR3 protein: CASSFPGQGDIQYF
CDR3 DNA: TGTGCCAGCAGCTTTCCGGGACAGGGCGACATTCAGTACTTC